The rows below give T cell receptor beta chains drawn from one sample of a study of blood T cell repertoires in COVID-19. The repertoire was sequenced with immunoSEQ multiplex PCR; TCRdb's copy has only in-frame clones and lacks some. The data contain over 200,000 clones, approximately 83% of them singletons. Sequencing used PBMCs or T cells enriched from blood (not recorded which). The source is a woman in her forties or fifties who had recovered from COVID-19. Each CDR3 is given with its conserved first and last residue. The D gene is left open where the match is weak. Clone size, where shown, is once, few, many, or a class for clones that have expanded.

abundance	d_gene	v_gene	j_gene	CDR3aa
.	.	TRBV28	TRBJ1-2	CASIGGNYGYTF
.	.	TRBV5-1	TRBJ2-1	CASSSPQVNEQFF
.	TRBD2	TRBV5-6	TRBJ2-1	CASSFGTSVYNEQFF
.	.	TRBV5-1	TRBJ2-3	CASSLGGGPSDTQYF
.	TRBD1	TRBV7-8	TRBJ2-2	CASSPSGGRTGELFF
.	TRBD1	TRBV5-4	TRBJ2-5	CASSLRPGQGYEETQYF
.	TRBD1	TRBV28	TRBJ1-6	CASNMMGWAGGSPLHF
.	.	TRBV18	TRBJ1-4	CASSPTSFGEKLFF
.	.	TRBV3-1/TRBV3-2	TRBJ1-4	CASSPSHQNEKLFF
.	.	TRBV12-5	TRBJ1-1	CASGETGNTEAFF
.	.	TRBV10-1	TRBJ2-7	CASSEYVAYEQYF
.	.	TRBV27	TRBJ2-7	CASSLLMQGYEQYF
.	.	TRBV27	TRBJ2-7	CASNSPGVGNEQYF
few	.	TRBV11-2	TRBJ2-7	CASSLDWISGYEQYF
once	.	TRBV6-1	TRBJ1-4	CASSEVGREDEKLFF
.	.	TRBV24-1	TRBJ2-4	CATTQSPNGAKNIQYF
.	TRBD2	TRBV6-2/TRBV6-3	TRBJ2-7	CASSPTSASNYEQYF
.	.	TRBV28	TRBJ2-3	CASSSSLTQYF
.	TRBD1	TRBV7-2	TRBJ1-2	CASSLERTGRDGYTF
.	.	TRBV12-3/TRBV12-4	TRBJ1-2	CASSLNPSYGYTF
.	.	TRBV28	TRBJ1-1	CASESRNTEAFF
.	TRBD1	TRBV7-3	TRBJ2-2	CASSSQGIGTGELFF
.	.	TRBV28	TRBJ1-5	CASSYGRGNQPQHF
.	.	TRBV7-2	TRBJ1-2	CASSLGGTPGGYTF
once	.	TRBV28	TRBJ2-1	CASTSGGPYNEQFF
.	TRBD1	TRBV24-1	TRBJ2-7	CATSDGGGGQGAYEQYF
few	.	TRBV18	TRBJ1-1	CASFYSGVGTEAFF
.	TRBD1	TRBV18	TRBJ2-7	CASSLRQGLSYEQYF
.	TRBD2	TRBV10-3	TRBJ2-3	CAISEPLAGAYTDTQYF
.	.	TRBV16	TRBJ2-2	CASSQGLALGTGELFF
.	TRBD2	TRBV5-1	TRBJ2-3	CASSLNGRATDTQYF
.	TRBD2	TRBV19	TRBJ2-2	CASRRTSGRITGELFF
once	TRBD2	TRBV4-2	TRBJ2-2	CASSPLTSGRAWGELFF
.	TRBD2	TRBV10-3	TRBJ2-7	CAISGLAGTSSYEQYF
.	.	TRBV7-6	TRBJ1-1	CASSYPGRNLGAFF
.	TRBD1	TRBV27	TRBJ1-1	CASSPGQGGTEAFF
once	TRBD1	TRBV28	TRBJ1-5	CASSEDRGTYQPQHF
.	TRBD1	TRBV27	TRBJ1-5	CASSISGGAANQPQHF
once	.	TRBV21-1	TRBJ2-1	CASSKVGQGDDEQFF
few	.	TRBV24-1	TRBJ2-3	CATALKGRDTQYF
.	TRBD2	TRBV29-1	TRBJ2-5	CSVEVLGGAIRAQYF
once	TRBD1	TRBV3-1/TRBV3-2	TRBJ2-6	CASSQGDRGSGANVLTF
.	.	TRBV21-1	TRBJ2-7	CASRPARDRGYEQYF
.	TRBD1	TRBV5-1	TRBJ1-4	CASSLSGTANEKLFF
.	TRBD1	TRBV5-4	TRBJ1-1	CASSPSDLTARGTEAFF
once	.	TRBV4-1	TRBJ1-4	CASSQDRSRRATNEKLFF
.	.	TRBV2	TRBJ1-5	CASSYIGANQPQHF
.	TRBD1	TRBV3-1/TRBV3-2	TRBJ2-5	CASTLTGGRYNQETQYF
.	TRBD2	TRBV20-1	TRBJ2-2	CSASSGRAGELFF
.	TRBD1	TRBV30	TRBJ2-2	CAWKGTGYTGELFF
.	.	TRBV5-1	TRBJ1-1	CASSLVAAGTEAFF
.	TRBD2	TRBV5-5	TRBJ2-1	CASSFDIAGAYNEQFF
.	TRBD1	TRBV2	TRBJ2-7	CASSTGQGKYEQYF
.	.	TRBV5-1	TRBJ2-5	CASSLISGEETQYF
.	TRBD1	TRBV19	TRBJ1-5	CASFGGQGSGQPQHF
.	.	TRBV4-1	TRBJ2-4	CASSQTAGLNIQYF
.	TRBD1	TRBV7-9	TRBJ1-2	CASSLSGGQGNGYTF
.	.	TRBV2	TRBJ1-6	CASRGLLNSPLHF
.	.	TRBV3-1/TRBV3-2	TRBJ1-1	CASSMAGVEAFF
.	TRBD1	TRBV27	TRBJ1-2	CASSRTGAQIYGYTF